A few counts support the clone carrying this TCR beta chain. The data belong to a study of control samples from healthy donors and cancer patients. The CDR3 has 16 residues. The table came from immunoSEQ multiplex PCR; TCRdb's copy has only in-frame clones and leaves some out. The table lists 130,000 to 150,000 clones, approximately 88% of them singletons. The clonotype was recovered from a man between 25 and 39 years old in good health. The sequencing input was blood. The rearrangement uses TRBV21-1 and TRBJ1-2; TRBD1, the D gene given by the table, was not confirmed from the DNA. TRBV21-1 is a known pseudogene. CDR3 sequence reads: CASRNQGMEIGYGYTF. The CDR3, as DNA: TGTGCCAGCAGGAACCAGGGCATGGAGATCGGATACGGCTACACCTTC.